These 16 T cell receptor beta chains were all obtained from the same sample, sequenced in a study of radiation and T cells in renal cell carcinoma (dated by TCRdb to 2019 to 2021). The time point label here, explained by the study, means: baseline pretreatment blood. The treatment or condition label on this specimen signifies: 15 Gy SBRT to primary tumor, nephrectomy 4 weeks later. Libraries were prepared through the immunoSEQ multiplex PCR assay. TCRdb carries this immuneACCESS record with in-frame sequences only. Its versions omit some clonotypes, under half of them owing to an unresolved V gene in the studies checked, with the rest unexplained. Present in this sample are 100,000 or so clones, 75% to 90% of which were seen just once. The ten biggest clones cover less than 10% of the sample. This material consisted of blood, taken from a patient whose treatment included radiotherapy and nephrectomy. The receptor set was obtained from a man aged 50 to 60 with renal cell carcinoma.

The genes are TRBV28 and TRBJ1-1; TRBD1 agrees at 7 bases. V lost 7 bases to trimming and J lost 8 bases; unmatched junction nucleotides: 22. This CDR3 has 17 residues. CDR1 MDHEN and CDR2 SYDVKM come from the germline V gene. The chain's CDR3 is CASTPGGWAGGGREAFF. Written as DNA, the CDR3 is TGTGCCAGCACCCCTGGGGGATGGGCAGGGGGGGGAAGGGAAGCTTTCTTT.

The rearrangement uses TRBV6-5 and TRBJ2-7, with a possible D match to TRBD1 (5 bases). The germline gives CDR1 MNHEY, CDR2 SVGAGI. Trimming removed 9 bases at V and 3 bases at J, with 18 bases between. This CDR3 contains 14 residues. The CDR3 is CASALQDNRYEQYF. The DNA of the CDR3 is TGTGCCAGTGCTCTCCAGGACAACCGCTACGAGCAGTACTTC.

The CDR3 reads CASTPNGPSGGTDTQYF. The CDR3 DNA follows: TGTGCCAGCACCCCGAACGGCCCTAGTGGTGGCACAGATACGCAGTATTTT. This sequence joins TRBV7-2 and TRBJ2-3; no definite D call. The CDR3 loop spans 17 amino acids. CDR1 is SGHTA, CDR2 FQGNSA, per germline. The germline V and J ends were trimmed by 7 bases and 1 base, with 21 bases remaining between them.

This chain links TRBV6-6 with TRBJ2-5; TRBD1 aligns across 7 bases. Germline CDR1 MNHNY, CDR2 SVGAGI (reference sequence). The junction had 8 bases not matched to a gene; V was cut back by 5 bases and J by 5 bases. The CDR3 loop spans 14 amino acids. In DNA, the CDR3 is TGTGCCAGCAGTCAACAGGGGCGTTGGGAGACCCAGTACTTC. It encodes CASSQQGRWETQYF.

V usage is TRBV5-1 and J usage is TRBJ1-4; 9 bases map to TRBD1. The CDR3 totals 17 residues. With 4 bases clipped from V and 7 bases from J, the junction kept 14 bases outside the gene matches. Per germline, CDR1 SGHRS and CDR2 YFSETQ. CDR3 sequence (DNA): TGCGCCAGCAGCACAGGAACAACAGGGGGCGATGGTGAAAAACTGTTTTTT. This translates into CASSTGTTGGDGEKLFF. Using reference TRBV5-1 and TRBJ1-4 for the parts outside the CDR3, the full variable domain is KAGVTQTPRYLIKTRGQQVTLSCSPISGHRSVSWYQQTPGQGLQFLFEYFSETQRNKGNFPGRFSGRQFSNSRSEMNVSTLELGDSALYLCASSTGTTGGDGEKLFFGSGTQLSVL.

The chain carries TRBV18 and TRBJ2-5; possible D gene TRBD1, 6 bases. The V end was cut by 3 bases, the J end by 2 bases, with 13 bases between. This CDR3 has 15 amino acids. Germline V gene data show CDR1 as KGHSH and CDR2 as LQKENI. Here the CDR3 reads CASSPIGQYQETQYF. DNA for the CDR3: TGTGCCAGCTCACCGATAGGACAGTATCAAGAGACCCAGTACTTC.

As for this clone: The junction and the germline gene differ at one end; a read error may be behind it. The rearrangement joins TRBV7-7 to TRBJ2-2; 8 nucleotides line up with TRBD1. The germline CDR1 and CDR2 sequences are SSHAT and FNYEAQ (reference sequence). The CDR3 sequence is 16 residues long. The CDR3 here is CASSLRQGAATGELFF. The CDR3 nucleotides are TGTGCTAGCAGCTTAAGGCAGGGGGCTGCCACCGGGGAGCTGTTTTTT.

This chain uses TRBV5-4 with TRBJ1-4; no firm D call. The V end was cut by 0 bases, the J end by 0 bases, with 9 bases between. Germline assignment: CDR1 SGHNT and CDR2 YYREEE (reference sequence). This CDR3 spans 16 amino acids. This CDR3 reads CASSLGQPATNEKLFF. The CDR3 nucleotides read TGTGCCAGCAGCTTGGGTCAGCCTGCAACTAATGAAAAACTGTTTTTT. The whole variable domain, filled in from reference TRBV5-4 and TRBJ1-4, reads ETGVTQSPTHLIKTRGQQVTLRCSSQSGHNTVSWYQQALGQGPQFIFQYYREEENGRGNFPPRFSGLQFPNYSSELNVNALELDDSALYLCASSLGQPATNEKLFFGSGTQLSVL.

The chain links TRBV7-9 to TRBJ2-5, with 12 bases fitting TRBD2. Trimming took 5 bases from V and 2 from J; bases not matched to a gene: 6. This CDR3 is built from 16 residues. Germline CDR1 SEHNR, CDR2 FQNEAQ (reference sequence). DNA for the CDR3: TGTGCCAGCAGCCGCCGACTAGCGGGGGCTCAAGAGACCCAGTACTTC. Translating it yields CASSRRLAGAQETQYF.

The chain couples TRBV9 to TRBJ2-5, with D possibly being TRBD1 (5 bases). Trimming left V 0 bases short and J 2 bases short, with 17 bases between. The CDR3 spans 17 residues. Germline CDR1 SGDLS, CDR2 YYNGEE. The CDR3 protein is CASSVGGGAGSQETQYF. The CDR3 region has the DNA TGTGCCAGCAGCGTAGGGGGTGGGGCAGGGTCTCAAGAGACCCAGTACTTC.

The J gene is TRBJ2-7, the V gene TRBV9; TRBD1 matches 8 bases. Germline V CDR1 and CDR2: SGDLS, YYNGEE. Trimming took 4 bases from V and 2 from J; bases not matched to a gene: 8. The CDR3 covers 15 residues. CDR3: CASSIEGQGAYEQYF. The CDR3 DNA reads as TGTGCCAGCAGCATTGAAGGACAGGGCGCCTACGAGCAGTACTTC. The entire variable domain, with the rest obtained from reference TRBV9 and TRBJ2-7, is as follows: DSGVTQTPKHLITATGQRVTLRCSPRSGDLSVYWYQQSLDQGLQFLIQYYNGEERAKGNILERFSAQQFPDLHSELNLSSLELGDSALYFCASSIEGQGAYEQYFGPGTRLTVT.

This sequence joins TRBV6-5 and TRBJ2-2; the D gene could be TRBD1 or TRBD2 (6 bases each). CDR3 length: 13 amino acids. Per the germline V gene, CDR1 is MNHEY and CDR2 is SVGAGI. Deletions cut 4 bases from V and 6 bases from J, with 9 bases between. This chain's CDR3 is CASSSGEAGELFF. The CDR3 DNA follows: TGTGCCAGCAGTTCAGGGGAGGCCGGGGAGCTGTTTTTT.

The V call is TRBV28, the J call TRBJ2-7; the match to TRBD1 covers 9 bases. In germline, CDR1 is MDHEN, CDR2 SYDVKM. CDR3 length: 15 residues. Germline trimming cut 4 bases from V and 7 bases from J; bases unmatched to any gene: 11. The CDR3 sequence is CASSSPTGGAWEQYF. CDR3 bases: TGTGCCAGCAGTTCCCCGACAGGGGGGGCTTGGGAGCAGTACTTC.

The rearrangement joins TRBV9 to TRBJ1-3; D is unresolved. In germline, CDR1 is SGDLS, CDR2 YYNGEE. This CDR3 is built from 17 residues. V was pared by 7 bases and J by 0 bases, with 20 bases between. CDR3 residues: CASGTNPKMSSGNTIYF. CDR3 coding DNA: TGTGCCAGCGGCACGAACCCAAAGATGAGCTCTGGAAACACCATATATTTT.

The rearrangement links TRBV18 to TRBJ1-4, with D hard to call. Trimming took 10 bases from V and 7 from J, leaving 16 bases between them. The CDR3 totals 13 residues. The germline V gene has CDR1 KGHSH and CDR2 LQKENI. CDR3 sequence (DNA): TGTGCCACGTCGCGGGCTGTCGGTGAAAAACTGTTTTTT. This codes for CATSRAVGEKLFF.

This clone was observed a single time. The chain joins TRBV28 to TRBJ2-5; either TRBD1 or TRBD2 may fit D (5 bases each). This CDR3 comprises 13 residues. Deletions cut 6 bases from V and 5 bases from J, with 13 bases between. Germline V gene sequence: CDR1 MDHEN, CDR2 SYDVKM. The CDR3 protein is CASSRDQRETQYF. CDR3 nucleotide sequence: TGTGCCAGCAGCCGGGACCAAAGGGAGACCCAGTACTTC.